This T cell receptor beta chain is from a study of beta chain features in type 1 diabetes. Study results and caveats: Within each of all four CD4+ subsets, Type 1 diabetes patients had TCRB CDR3s that were moderately but significantly shorter.

Investigators reverse transcribed all isolated RNA, so they sequenced expressed TCRB transcripts. Assay used: immunoSEQ multiplex PCR; TCRdb lists only in-frame clones, some missing. The sample gives about 400,000 clones, roughly 12% of which show up once; around 0.0099% is in the top ten. Only a few counts were recorded for this clone. Its antigen remains unknown. Within the sample, other DNA sequences also encode this same CDR3. It was via CD45RO/CCR7/CD25/CD127/CD95/CD27 that CD4+ naive, central memory, regulatory and stem cell-like memory cells were sorted. Deletions cut 3 bases from V and 4 bases from J, with 4 bases between. CDR1 is KGHSH and CDR2 is LQKENI in the germline V gene. The CDR3 runs to 12 residues.

This clonotype was sampled from a woman between 18 and 30 years old with type 1 diabetes. This chain connects TRBV18 to TRBJ1-5; D uncertain. The specimen sequenced was naive CD4+ T cells from blood. The chain's CDR3 is CASSPPNQPQHF. DNA for the CDR3: TGTGCCAGCTCACCTCCTAATCAGCCCCAGCATTTT.